The 22 T cell receptor beta chains below come from one sample, sequenced in a study of blood T cell repertoires in COVID-19. Only in-frame clones appear in the TCRdb table, and some are missing; sequencing was by immunoSEQ multiplex PCR. The sample lists 15,000 to 20,000 clones, 82% seen once, with roughly 5.5% in the top ten. The specimen sequenced was peripheral blood. The receptors come from a human donor in a cohort sampled during active COVID-19.

This clone has just one count. The chain is built from TRBV25-1 and TRBJ2-1, with TRBD2 identical over 8 bases. Unmatched junction bases numbered 3, after V lost 2 bases and J lost 6 bases. The CDR3 runs to 14 residues. In germline, CDR1 is MGHDK, CDR2 SYGVNS. The CDR3 bases are TGTGCCAGCAGTGAAGTAGCGGGGAGCAATGAGCAGTTCTTC. It codes for CASSEVAGSNEQFF. Full variable domain (rest looked up from reference TRBV25-1 and TRBJ2-1): EADIYQTPRYLVIGTGKKITLECSQTMGHDKMYWYQQDPGMELHLIHYSYGVNSTEKGDLSSESTVSRIRTEHFPLTLESARPSHTSQYLCASSEVAGSNEQFFGPGTRLTVL.

J is TRBJ2-5 and V is TRBV5-1; TRBD2 matches 11 bases. The V and J ends lost 4 bases and 5 bases, in that order; junction bases with no gene match: 13. The CDR3 is 17 residues long. CDR1 and CDR2 from the germline V gene are SGHRS and YFSETQ. In DNA, the CDR3 is TGCGCCAGCAGCCCGGGGGTCCTAGCGGGAGGAAGGGAGACCCAGTACTTC. Protein: CASSPGVLAGGRETQYF.

Note on this clone: The sample contains more than one DNA sequence encoding this CDR3. The chain couples TRBV24-1 to TRBJ2-5; D is possibly TRBD2 (6 bases). V shed 3 bases and J shed 4 bases, with 14 bases lying between them. CDR3 length: 15 amino acids. The germline V gene has CDR1 KGHDR and CDR2 SFDVKD. CDR3 in amino acids: CATSDGGRGRETQYF. The CDR3 nucleotides read TGTGCCACCAGTGATGGTGGGCGGGGAAGAGAGACCCAGTACTTC.

This chain joins TRBV19 and TRBJ2-4; the D gene is possibly TRBD2 (7 bases). With 5 bases removed from V and 8 bases from J, the gap between germline ends came to 13 bases. The CDR3 is made up of 13 amino acids. Per the germline V gene, CDR1 is LNHDA and CDR2 is SQIVND (reference sequence). The CDR3 DNA reads as TGTGCCAGTAGTTTCCTAGGGGGGGACATTCAGTACTTC. This encodes CASSFLGGDIQYF.

The chain joins TRBV29-1 to TRBJ2-4, with D perhaps matching TRBD2 (6 bases). There are 16 residues in the CDR3. Trimming removed 3 bases at V and 3 bases at J, with 18 bases between. Germline V gene lookup returns CDR1 SQVTM and CDR2 ANQGSEA. CDR3 bases: TGCAGCGTTGAGGGACGGGAGTCAACCAACAAAAACATTCAGTACTTC. Encoded protein: CSVEGRESTNKNIQYF.

V and J are TRBV2 and TRBJ1-5; a weak D match, TRBD1 (5 bases). From germline, CDR1 is SNHLY and CDR2 FYNNEI. Trimming pared 3 bases from V and 11 bases from J, leaving 11 bases between. The CDR3 consists of 12 residues. CDR3 protein: CASSDLRGTQHF. The CDR3 coding sequence is TGTGCCAGCAGTGATCTTAGGGGTACCCAGCATTTT.

This clone was detected only a few times. The V gene is TRBV7-9, the J gene TRBJ2-5, with a tentative D call TRBD1 (6 bases). Deletions cut 4 bases from V and 5 bases from J, with 23 bases between. The CDR3 is 17 residues long. Germline values: CDR1 SEHNR, CDR2 FQNEAQ (reference sequence). The DNA for the CDR3 is TGTGCCAGCAGCTCCTCACAGGGAAATCCGTTGTCGGAGACCCAGTACTTC. It specifies CASSSSQGNPLSETQYF.

The chain employs TRBV7-2 and TRBJ2-7; tentative D call: TRBD2 (6 bases). CDR1 is SGHTA, CDR2 FQGNSA, per germline. The V end was cut by 5 bases, the J end by 3 bases, with 14 bases between. This CDR3 contains 14 residues. DNA for the CDR3: TGTGCCAGCAGCCTATCCGGGACTGTCTACGAGCAGTACTTC. Its protein product is CASSLSGTVYEQYF.

This rearrangement joins TRBV2 to TRBJ1-5, with D unclear. The CDR3 length is 14 residues. Germline V gene lookup returns CDR1 SNHLY and CDR2 FYNNEI. V was pared by 3 bases and J by 6 bases, with 12 bases between. The CDR3: CASSDIQFPQPQHF. CDR3 bases: TGTGCCAGCAGTGACATTCAGTTCCCTCAGCCCCAGCATTTT. Supplemented by reference TRBV2 and TRBJ1-5, the full variable domain reads EPEVTQTPSHQVTQMGQEVILRCVPISNHLYFYWYRQILGQKVEFLVSFYNNEISEKSEIFDDQFSVERPDGSNFTLKIRSTKLEDSAMYFCASSDIQFPQPQHFGDGTRLSIL.

The chain couples TRBV30 to TRBJ1-3; D is uncertain. The CDR3 runs 15 residues. V gave up 4 bases and J gave up 0 bases, with 13 bases separating them. Looked up from germline, CDR1 is GTSNPN and CDR2 is SVGIG (reference sequence). CDR3: CAWNTALVSGNTIYF. As DNA, the CDR3 is TGTGCCTGGAATACAGCCCTCGTCTCTGGAAACACCATATATTTT.

This chain joins TRBV11-1 and TRBJ2-1; no reliable D call. This CDR3 has 14 residues. Per germline, CDR1 SGHAT and CDR2 FQDESV (reference sequence). The V end lost 6 bases, the J end lost 7 bases, and 16 bases lay between the germline ends. In DNA, the CDR3 is TGTGCCAGCAGTAATAACGTACGCGGAAATGAGCAGTTCTTC. This sequence encodes CASSNNVRGNEQFF.

V and J are TRBV6-5 and TRBJ2-5, with TRBD2 identical over 11 bases. Germline CDR1 and CDR2: MNHEY and SVGAGI. Losses at the gene ends were 4 bases for V and 4 bases for J; bases not matched to a gene: 5. The CDR3 has 15 amino acids. CDR3 sequence: CASSFFGLAGETQYF. The CDR3 DNA reads TGTGCCAGCAGTTTCTTCGGACTAGCGGGAGAGACCCAGTACTTC.

The DNA for the CDR3 is TGTGCCAGCAGCTTAAATCGGGGGGGCCCAACCTACGAGCAGTACTTC. It translates to CASSLNRGGPTYEQYF. This chain links TRBV11-1 with TRBJ2-7; TRBD2 matches 8 bases. There are 16 residues in the CDR3. Losses at the gene ends were 2 bases for V and 2 bases for J; bases not matched to a gene: 8. Germline CDR1 reads SGHAT; CDR2 reads FQDESV (reference sequence).

The V and J genes are TRBV4-1 and TRBJ2-7; D may be TRBD2 (6 bases). From germline, CDR1 is MGHRA and CDR2 YSYEKL. V was pared by 0 bases and J by 1 base, with 10 bases between. This CDR3 has 15 residues. CDR3 bases: TGCGCCAGCAGCCAAGAGATAGGAGGGTCCTACGAGCAGTACTTC. Its translation: CASSQEIGGSYEQYF.

This chain joins TRBV10-3 and TRBJ1-3; 7 bases line up with TRBD1. CDR1 is ENHRY, CDR2 SYGVKD, per germline. V dropped 4 bases and J dropped 3; count of bases not matched to a gene: 9. The CDR3 loop spans 16 amino acids. The CDR3 is CAISGRGRGNGNTIYF. CDR3 nucleotide sequence: TGTGCCATCAGTGGCCGCGGCAGGGGGAATGGAAACACCATATATTTT.

The rearrangement uses TRBV29-1 and TRBJ1-2, with 10 bases fitting TRBD1. CDR1 is SQVTM and CDR2 is ANQGSEA in the germline V gene. Trimming cost V 7 bases and J 0 bases; bases outside gene matches: 11. The CDR3 runs to 16 residues. The DNA of the CDR3 is TGCAGCGCCCTGACAGGGGGCGTTCTAGCTAACTATGGCTACACCTTC. Residues: CSALTGGVLANYGYTF. Combining the CDR3 with reference TRBV29-1 and TRBJ1-2 gives the whole variable domain SAVISQKPSRDICQRGTSLTIQCQVDSQVTMMFWYRQQPGQSLTLIATANQGSEATYESGFVIDKFPISRPNLTFSTLTVSNMSPEDSSIYLCSALTGGVLANYGYTFGSGTRLTVV.

This chain uses TRBV28 with TRBJ2-1; possible D gene TRBD1, 6 bases. The CDR3 contains 14 residues. The V end lost 2 bases, the J end lost 6 bases, and 11 bases lay between the germline ends. Germline V gives CDR1 MDHEN, CDR2 SYDVKM. The CDR3, as DNA: TGTGCCAGCAGTTTAGGGGGCGGGCGCAATGAGCAGTTCTTC. The encoded protein is CASSLGGGRNEQFF.

In its sample, this clone was seen a few times. This sample also contains other DNA sequences that code for the same CDR3. This chain joins TRBV6-4 and TRBJ2-1; 7 positions agree with TRBD2. The CDR3 is 15 amino acids. CDR1 is MRHNA, CDR2 SNTAGT, per germline. V lost 0 bases and J lost 2; bases outside the gene matches: 1. As DNA, the CDR3 is TGTGCCAGCAGTGACTCGGCGGGGGCCTACAATGAGCAGTTCTTC. Protein sequence: CASSDSAGAYNEQFF.

This chain joins TRBV28 and TRBJ1-4; D gene uncertain. The germline V gene encodes CDR1 MDHEN and CDR2 SYDVKM. V lost 7 bases and J lost 5, with 8 bases in between. The CDR3 totals 12 residues. The CDR3 region has the DNA TGTGCCAGCACCGTCGGGAATGAAAAACTGTTTTTT. This codes for CASTVGNEKLFF.

J is TRBJ2-7 and V is TRBV5-6, with 7 bases that match TRBD1. Germline assignment: CDR1 SGHDT and CDR2 YYEEEE. CDR3 length: 14 residues. Trimming took 2 bases from V and 5 from J; bases not matched to a gene: 7. This CDR3 is CASSLGTVSHEQYF. In DNA form, the CDR3 reads TGTGCCAGCAGCTTAGGGACAGTTAGCCACGAGCAGTACTTC.

The chain combines TRBV5-4 with TRBJ2-5, with D unresolved. Germline V gene data show CDR1 as SGHNT and CDR2 as YYREEE (reference sequence). CDR3 size: 14 residues. V was pared by 1 base and J by 6 bases, with 13 bases between. The CDR3 here is CASSLNGDRQTQYF. As DNA, the CDR3 is TGTGCCAGCAGCTTGAACGGAGACCGTCAGACCCAGTACTTC.

This clone appeared once. The V and J genes are TRBV28 and TRBJ1-4; D is perhaps TRBD1 (6 bases). V was trimmed by 3 bases and J by 4 bases, leaving 12 bases between them. This CDR3 spans 15 amino acids. Germline CDR1 and CDR2: MDHEN and SYDVKM. CDR3 residues: CASSFRGHGNEKLFF. The CDR3, as DNA: TGTGCCAGCAGTTTCAGGGGACATGGTAATGAAAAACTGTTTTTT.